The present entry profiles one TCR beta chain with its context. What it recognizes is unknown. Peripheral blood came from all dose cohorts at three timepoints. Using immunoSEQ multiplex PCR, the repertoire was profiled, and TCRdb retains in-frame clones only, with some absent. The table lists about 76,000 clones, around 89% of them singletons, with less than 1% in the top ten. These data originate in a study of OX40 agonist ivuxolimab in advanced cancers. Study overall: Males comprised roughly four fifths of the group, whose mean age was approximately 61 years (range about 20 to 79). Three patients had partial responses: one hepatocellular carcinoma, two cutaneous melanoma. Study-wide results and caveats: At 0.1 to 3.0 mg/kg, CD4+ and CD8+ blood T cells expanded clonally by week 6.

The CDR3 runs to 15 residues. V dropped 0 bases and J dropped 0 bases, with 5 bases sitting between them. Germline V lookup: CDR1 MNHNY, CDR2 SVGAGI (reference sequence). Sequenced material: CD4+ or CD8+ T cells sorted from blood, taken in a trial of the OX40 agonist ivuxolimab. The gene calls are TRBV6-6 and TRBJ1-4; D gene ambiguous. The clonotype was recovered from an adult with an advanced solid tumor such as melanoma, head and neck, liver or kidney cancer. CDR3 DNA: TGTGCCAGCAGTTACTCTGGGACAACTAATGAAAAACTGTTTTTT. As protein: CASSYSGTTNEKLFF.